This TCR beta chain was captured by sequencing in a study of OX40 agonist ivuxolimab in advanced cancers. Turning to the study itself: Prior therapy, whether anti-PD-1, anti-PD-L1 or anti-CTLA-4, was allowed, and about 40% had some.

The germline gives CDR1 SGDLS, CDR2 YYNGEE. The CDR3 extends over 15 amino acids. Between the trimmed V and J ends, which lost 3 bases and 9 bases, there was a span of 21 bases. The protocol was immunoSEQ multiplex PCR, while the TCRdb copy is restricted to in-frame clones and leaves out a portion. The table shows about 76,000 clones, with around four fifths occurring only once. Drawing of blood for sampling happened at baseline, at cycle 4 day 1, and at cycle 7 day 1. The sequence was collected from an adult with an advanced solid tumor such as melanoma, head and neck, liver or kidney cancer. Specimen: CD4+ or CD8+ T cells sorted from blood, collected in a trial of the OX40 agonist ivuxolimab. The chain uses TRBV9 and TRBJ1-2; D gene uncertain. DNA for the CDR3: TGTGCCAGCAGCGAGTCTCCCCTTGAGCGGGATCGCTACACCTTC. Translated, it gives CASSESPLERDRYTF. Based on the CDR3 plus reference TRBV9 and TRBJ1-2, the full variable domain is DSGVTQTPKHLITATGQRVTLRCSPRSGDLSVYWYQQSLDQGLQFLIQYYNGEERAKGNILERFSAQQFPDLHSELNLSSLELGDSALYFCASSESPLERDRYTFGSGTRLTVV.